This TCR beta chain was identified in a study of shared clonotypes between healthy human individuals. Points from the study as a whole: Naive CD4 clonotypes overlapped across several donors at roughly 5.1%. The expectation was that sequencing depth would affect clonotype sharing among donors.

Donation came from healthy HIV-negative adults that had no recent acute infections or vaccinations. Data came from immunoSEQ multiplex PCR; TCRdb stores just in-frame clones and leaves some out. The table includes about 380,000 clones, approximately 96% detected once. Germline lookup yields CDR1 SGHDT and CDR2 YYEEEE. Trimming shortened V by 0 bases and J by 7 bases, and 4 bases separated the two germline ends. The CDR3 spans 12 residues. On this clone: Its antigen is undetermined.

Sequences were obtained from memory CD8+ T cells sorted from blood. Documented subset: CD45RO+ cells pooled with CCR7-negative TemRA cells. The chain combines TRBV5-6 with TRBJ1-4; D remains ambiguous. The source of this sequence is a man aged 25-40 years in good health. This CDR3 reads CASSLGFEKLFF. The CDR3 coding sequence is TGTGCCAGCAGCTTGGGGTTTGAAAAACTGTTTTTT.